Only a few counts were recorded for the clone carrying this TCR beta chain. The antigen is not known. Other DNA sequences in this specimen translate into the identical CDR3. The authors' processing: What underpinned the distant-metastasis classifier for papillary thyroid cancer was the set of CDR3 differences across clinicopathological groups. TCRdb recomputed clones from the PCR reads via MiXCR. The V and J calls reflect TCRdb's pipeline rather than the authors' work. The data hold roughly 83,000 clones, with 14% to 15% observed a single time. The data were obtained in a study of metastatic and nonmetastatic thyroid tumors. At the level of the study: Comparison of repertoires was carried out across blood and tumor or nodule tissue from malignant and benign thyroid patients. Study-wide findings and caveats: Significantly greater TCR beta diversity was reportedly found in malignant thyroid tumors than in benign nodules (in blood and tumor).

Thyroid surgery was performed in patients who had received no treatment beforehand. Germline V gene lookup returns CDR1 DFQATT and CDR2 SNEGSKA (reference sequence). V shed 0 bases and J shed 0 bases, with 15 bases lying between them. CDR3 length: 17 amino acids. The sample consisted of blood. The chain has TRBV20-1 and TRBJ2-4, with a possible D match to TRBD1 (6 bases). The TCR comes from a female donor with papillary thyroid cancer or a benign thyroid nodule (not recorded which). Some clones in this sample may be carry-over from other donors' samples. CDR3 region: CSARDQVGTLAKNIQYF. The CDR3 nucleotides are TGCAGTGCTAGAGATCAGGTGGGGACACTAGCCAAAAACATTCAGTACTTC.